What follows describes a single T cell receptor beta chain. The CDR3 runs 13 residues. Unmatched junction bases numbered 6, after V lost 8 bases and J lost 7 bases. Per germline, CDR1 MNHEY and CDR2 SVGEGT. TCRdb analysed the 5' RACE reads with MiXCR anew, one entry per CDR3 protein. The data contain around 530,000 distinct CDR3 sequences, 17% of them singletons. The source of the sample is a study of T cells after yellow fever vaccination. This clonotype originated in a man aged 18 to 35 who received the YFV17D yellow fever vaccine. The specimen comprised PBMCs, sampled 5 to 6 days after the first yellow fever vaccination. J is TRBJ1-5 and V is TRBV6-2 or TRBV6-3; 9 bases align to TRBD1. The CDR3 loop reads CASGTGRSQPQHF. The CDR3 nucleotides are TGTGCCAGCGGGACAGGGCGAAGCCAGCCCCAGCATTTT.